Detailed here is one TCR beta chain. Antigen unknown. Per germline, CDR1 DFQATT and CDR2 SNEGSKA (reference sequence). V lost 3 bases to trimming and J lost 0 bases; unmatched junction nucleotides: 5. The CDR3 runs 15 residues. This sample is drawn from a study of T cells after yellow fever vaccination. Findings of the study overall: Only a small proportion of the clonotypes turned up in both the CD4 and the CD8 compartments, likely arising from convergent recombination.

MiXCR, run by TCRdb on the 5' RACE reads, gives a single entry per CDR3 protein. This table holds hundreds of thousands of distinct CDR3 sequences, around 4% found once. The TCR originated in a man between 18 and 35 years old who received the YFV17D yellow fever vaccine. The chain couples TRBV20-1 to TRBJ2-3; 8 bases align to TRBD2. Source: PBMCs, taken on the day of the yellow fever booster vaccination. Here the CDR3 DNA reads TGCAGTGCTAGGTATAGCGGGGAGAGCACAGATACGCAGTATTTT. Translation gives CSARYSGESTDTQYF.